Following are 25 T cell receptor beta chains from one sample sequenced in a study of identical twins. TCRdb recomputed calls from the 5' RACE reads with MiXCR, one row per CDR3 protein. The repertoire holds roughly 770,000 distinct CDR3 sequences, with around a sixth as singletons. The same data also contributed to another study, on T cells expressing NK-cell markers.

Input material: PBMCs. These receptors all come from a woman between 18 and 30 years old in good health.

This clonotype has a handful of counts. This chain links TRBV10-3 with TRBJ1-2, with D perhaps TRBD1 (5 bases). CDR1 is ENHRY, CDR2 SYGVKD, per germline. The CDR3 contains 15 residues. V was pared by 0 bases and J by 5 bases, with 13 bases between. The CDR3, as DNA: TGTGCCATCAGTGAGTCGATGGCAGGGAGGTATGGCTACACCTTC. Protein sequence: CAISESMAGRYGYTF.

This clonotype was seen a single time. CDR3 residues: CASRPHGEGGELFF. The CDR3 DNA reads TGTGCCAGCAGACCTCACGGGGAAGGGGGGGAGCTGTTTTTT. The chain combines TRBV2 with TRBJ2-2; a possible D gene is TRBD2 (5 bases). Germline V gene sequence: CDR1 SNHLY, CDR2 FYNNEI. Deletions cut 6 bases from V and 8 bases from J, with 16 bases between. The CDR3 is 14 amino acids.

Only a few counts were recorded for this clonotype. The J gene is TRBJ2-1, the V gene TRBV12-3 or TRBV12-4; 12 bases map to TRBD2. The ends lost 4 bases at V and 1 base at J; junction bases unmatched: 2. The CDR3 is 16 amino acids. CDR3 nucleotides: TGTGCCAGCAGTTCTAGCGGGGGGGATTCCTACAATGAGCAGTTCTTC. This encodes CASSSSGGDSYNEQFF.

There are a few counts of this clonotype. The CDR3 loop is CASSKISQGGEAFF. CDR3 in DNA: TGTGCCAGCAGTAAAATAAGTCAAGGAGGTGAAGCTTTCTTT. The chain carries TRBV12-3 or TRBV12-4 and TRBJ1-1; no firm D call. The V and J ends lost 5 bases and 7 bases respectively, with 17 bases between them. CDR3 size: 14 residues.

The rearrangement links TRBV3-1 to TRBJ2-3; 8 nucleotides match TRBD2. Germline values: CDR1 LGHDT, CDR2 YNNKEL (reference sequence). The ends lost 1 base at V and 11 bases at J; junction bases unmatched: 5. This CDR3 spans 13 amino acids. The CDR3 coding sequence is TGTGCCAGCAGCCAAGCGGGGGGGCTTGGGCAGTATTTT. This encodes CASSQAGGLGQYF.

At least ten counts were recorded for this clonotype. The chain carries TRBV7-6 and TRBJ1-6; D not certain. The CDR3 spans 9 residues. From germline, CDR1 is SGHVS and CDR2 FNYEAQ. The V end was cut by 8 bases, the J end by 11 bases, with 4 bases between. The chain's CDR3 is CASGPPLHF. As DNA, the CDR3 is TGTGCCAGCGGCCCACCCCTCCACTTT.

The J gene is TRBJ2-2, the V gene TRBV2; 7 bases fit TRBD1. V gave up 6 bases and J gave up 7 bases; unmatched junction bases: 11. The CDR3 runs to 15 residues. Per germline, CDR1 SNHLY and CDR2 FYNNEI. In nucleotides, the CDR3 is TGTGCCAGCAGCCCCTCAGGGGGAGCCGGCGGGGAGCTGTTTTTT. The encoded protein is CASSPSGGAGGELFF.

The chain recombines TRBV20-1 with TRBJ2-5; D not certain. Germline assignment: CDR1 DFQATT and CDR2 SNEGSKA (reference sequence). CDR3 length equals 13 residues. V shed 3 bases and J shed 2 bases, with 10 bases lying between them. The CDR3 region is CSASGPRQETQYF. In DNA, the CDR3 is TGCAGTGCTAGCGGGCCTAGGCAAGAGACCCAGTACTTC.

The chain links TRBV19 to TRBJ2-1, with D tentatively TRBD2 (6 bases). Between the trimmed V and J ends, which lost 10 bases and 2 bases, there was a span of 21 bases. There are 16 residues in the CDR3. Germline V CDR1 and CDR2: LNHDA, SQIVND (reference sequence). The CDR3 spells CAKRNIWAGTYNEQFF. The CDR3 bases are TGTGCCAAACGAAATATATGGGCGGGAACCTACAATGAGCAGTTCTTC.

This clonotype came up many times. This sequence joins TRBV29-1 and TRBJ2-5; D is possibly TRBD1 or TRBD2 (5 bases each). The CDR3 length is 14 residues. Germline assignment: CDR1 SQVTM and CDR2 ANQGSEA. V dropped 7 bases and J dropped 3 bases, with 18 bases sitting between them. The CDR3 protein is CSGRSGRDKETQYF. CDR3 sequence (DNA): TGCAGCGGACGGTCGGGACGGGATAAAGAGACCCAGTACTTC.

This clonotype was picked up a small number of times. At one end, the junction sequence differs from germline, possibly due to a read error. The gene calls are TRBV5-1 and TRBJ2-7, with 7 bases fitting TRBD2. Germline V gives CDR1 SGHRS, CDR2 YFSETQ. The CDR3 sequence is 11 residues long. CDR3 residues: CASRGAYEQYF. DNA of the CDR3: TGTGCCAGCCGGGGGGCCTACGAGCAGTACTTC.

This chain links TRBV13 with TRBJ2-1; unclear D gene. There are 12 residues in the CDR3. Germline-derived CDR1 and CDR2 are PRHDT and FYEKMQ (reference sequence). V gave up 1 base and J gave up 10 bases, with 8 bases separating them. The CDR3 is CASSLEFREQFF. The CDR3 DNA reads TGTGCCAGCAGCTTAGAATTCCGGGAGCAGTTCTTC.

This clonotype was observed a few times. The J gene is TRBJ2-5, the V gene TRBV29-1; the match to TRBD2 covers 9 bases. The CDR3 runs to 15 residues. V was clipped by 5 bases and J by 5 bases; unmatched bases: 12. CDR1 is SQVTM, CDR2 ANQGSEA, per germline. The CDR3 loop reads CSVCSAGGYGETQYF. CDR3 nucleotides: TGCAGCGTTTGTTCAGCGGGGGGTTACGGGGAGACCCAGTACTTC.

The chain links TRBV10-3 to TRBJ1-6; D gene ambiguous. The length of the CDR3 is 15 residues. The germline V and J ends were trimmed by 0 bases and 7 bases, with 10 bases remaining between them. Germline CDR1 and CDR2: ENHRY and SYGVKD. CDR3 sequence reads: CAISESSQSNSPLHF. In DNA form, the CDR3 reads TGTGCCATCAGTGAGTCGAGCCAGTCCAATTCACCCCTCCACTTT.

This clonotype came up a few times. V and J are TRBV12-5 and TRBJ2-1; no clear D. Germline CDR1 and CDR2: LGHNT and FRNRAP. The V gene lost 1 base and the J gene lost 8 bases, with 9 bases spanning the gap. There are 13 residues in the CDR3. The CDR3 coding sequence is TGTGCTAGTGGTTTGGCGTTACTCGATGAGCAGTTCTTC. Translating it yields CASGLALLDEQFF.

The V and J genes are TRBV7-9 and TRBJ2-2; 11 bases match TRBD1. The J segment lost 4 bases and the V segment lost 4 bases, leaving 5 bases of the junction unmatched. Germline values: CDR1 SEHNR, CDR2 FQNEAQ (reference sequence). The CDR3 covers 16 residues. CDR3 coding DNA: TGTGCCAGCAGCTCTCCCGGGACAGGGGGCACCGGGGAGCTGTTTTTT. Protein product: CASSSPGTGGTGELFF.

V usage is TRBV15 and J usage is TRBJ2-1, with 11 bases identical to TRBD2. There are 16 residues in the CDR3. J gave up 9 bases and V 3 bases, and 10 bases lay outside the gene matches. Germline assignment: CDR1 LNHNV and CDR2 YYDKDF (reference sequence). The CDR3 reads CATSRGLADPHGEQFF. CDR3 nucleotides: TGTGCCACCAGCAGGGGACTAGCGGACCCTCACGGTGAGCAGTTCTTC.

The chain couples TRBV19 to TRBJ2-7; TRBD2 might be the D (5 bases). The CDR3 sequence is 14 residues long. V lost 10 bases and J lost 2, with 18 bases in between. The germline gives CDR1 LNHDA, CDR2 SQIVND (reference sequence). The CDR3: CATKEVPAAYEQYF. In DNA form, the CDR3 reads TGTGCCACTAAGGAGGTCCCCGCCGCCTACGAGCAGTACTTC.

In its sample, this clonotype was seen a few times. This sequence joins TRBV3-1 and TRBJ2-7, with D uncertain. The CDR3 runs 15 residues. V dropped 2 bases and J dropped 2 bases, with 13 bases sitting between them. Germline V lookup: CDR1 LGHDT, CDR2 YNNKEL (reference sequence). The CDR3 loop reads CASSQTLMGAYEQYF. The CDR3 coding sequence is TGTGCCAGCAGCCAAACCTTAATGGGTGCCTACGAGCAGTACTTC.

V is TRBV5-6 and J is TRBJ2-1; 8 bases align to TRBD1. Germline CDR1 SGHDT, CDR2 YYEEEE. The V gene end was trimmed by 4 bases and the J gene end by 8 bases; junction bases not matched to a gene: 11. The CDR3 covers 15 residues. Here the CDR3 DNA reads TGTGCCAGCAGCACCGGACAGGGTTTCGTTTATGAGCAGTTCTTC. Protein: CASSTGQGFVYEQFF.

J is TRBJ2-7 and V is TRBV5-1, with 11 bases fitting TRBD2. The CDR3 runs to 16 residues. Germline V CDR1 and CDR2: SGHRS, YFSETQ. V lost 0 bases to trimming and J lost 3 bases; unmatched junction nucleotides: 5. CDR3 in amino acids: CASSLGTSGPGYEQYF. The CDR3 bases are TGCGCCAGCAGCTTGGGGACTAGCGGGCCCGGCTACGAGCAGTACTTC. Complete variable domain (other parts from reference TRBV5-1 and TRBJ2-7): KAGVTQTPRYLIKTRGQQVTLSCSPISGHRSVSWYQQTPGQGLQFLFEYFSETQRNKGNFPGRFSGRQFSNSRSEMNVSTLELGDSALYLCASSLGTSGPGYEQYFGPGTRLTVT.

There are a few counts of this clonotype. The gene calls are TRBV7-9 and TRBJ1-2; maybe TRBD1 (6 bases). This CDR3 is 16 amino acids long. The germline V gene has CDR1 SEHNR and CDR2 FQNEAQ (reference sequence). V was trimmed by 2 bases and J by 0 bases, leaving 13 bases between them. CDR3 region: CASSLRRQEANYGYTF. The CDR3 DNA reads TGTGCCAGCAGCTTAAGGAGACAGGAAGCTAACTATGGCTACACCTTC. The full variable domain, in which reference TRBV7-9 and TRBJ1-2 provide the parts outside the CDR3, is DTGVSQNPRHKITKRGQNVTFRCDPISEHNRLYWYRQTLGQGPEFLTYFQNEAQLEKSRLLSDRFSAERPKGSFSTLEIQRTEQGDSAMYLCASSLRRQEANYGYTFGSGTRLTVV.

This clonotype has more than one count but fewer than ten. This sequence joins TRBV20-1 and TRBJ2-3; either TRBD1 or TRBD2 may supply D (5 bases each). Between the trimmed V and J ends, which lost 3 bases and 4 bases, there was a span of 11 bases. The CDR3 covers 13 residues. Germline-derived CDR1 and CDR2 are DFQATT and SNEGSKA (reference sequence). In nucleotides, the CDR3 is TGCAGTGCTAGGCTTCCGGGACCAGATACGCAGTATTTT. This translates into CSARLPGPDTQYF.

In its sample, this clonotype was seen a few times. The chain has TRBV9 and TRBJ2-7; D is ambiguous. From germline, CDR1 is SGDLS and CDR2 YYNGEE. CDR3 length: 16 amino acids. Trimming left V 1 base short and J 2 bases short, with 16 bases between. CDR3 sequence: CASSVSQRDAAYEQYF. CDR3 bases: TGTGCCAGCAGCGTAAGTCAGAGAGACGCCGCCTACGAGCAGTACTTC. Complete variable domain (other parts from reference TRBV9 and TRBJ2-7): DSGVTQTPKHLITATGQRVTLRCSPRSGDLSVYWYQQSLDQGLQFLIQYYNGEERAKGNILERFSAQQFPDLHSELNLSSLELGDSALYFCASSVSQRDAAYEQYFGPGTRLTVT.

With regard to this clonotype: The germline gene is not matched at one end of the junction; a read error may be the cause. The chain uses TRBV2 and TRBJ2-7; no clear D. Germline CDR1 is SNHLY and CDR2 is FYNNEI. This CDR3 spans 13 amino acids. DNA for the CDR3: TGTGCCAGCAGGGAAGGGAATGGCTACGAGCAGTACTTC. It codes for CASREGNGYEQYF.